The clone carrying this T cell receptor beta chain was picked up one time. Its antigen is unknown. This specimen comes from a study of graft-versus-host responses after intestinal transplantation. TCRdb's copy holds only in-frame clones and misses some; the assay was immunoSEQ multiplex PCR. Of 100,000 or so clones listed, approximately 92% are singletons. Per germline, CDR1 MNHEY and CDR2 SVGAGI. V lost 5 bases and J lost 7, with 9 bases in between. The CDR3 sequence is 12 residues long. This TCR derives from a human donor who was the organ donor for an intestinal transplant. The rearrangement uses TRBV6-5 and TRBJ2-1; the D is unclear. Sequenced material: unstimulated CD8+ T cells sorted from spleen or lymph node cells, taken before transplant. CDR3 nucleotides: TGTGCCAGCAGTCCCGGGTTGAATGAGCAGTTCTTC. It codes for CASSPGLNEQFF.